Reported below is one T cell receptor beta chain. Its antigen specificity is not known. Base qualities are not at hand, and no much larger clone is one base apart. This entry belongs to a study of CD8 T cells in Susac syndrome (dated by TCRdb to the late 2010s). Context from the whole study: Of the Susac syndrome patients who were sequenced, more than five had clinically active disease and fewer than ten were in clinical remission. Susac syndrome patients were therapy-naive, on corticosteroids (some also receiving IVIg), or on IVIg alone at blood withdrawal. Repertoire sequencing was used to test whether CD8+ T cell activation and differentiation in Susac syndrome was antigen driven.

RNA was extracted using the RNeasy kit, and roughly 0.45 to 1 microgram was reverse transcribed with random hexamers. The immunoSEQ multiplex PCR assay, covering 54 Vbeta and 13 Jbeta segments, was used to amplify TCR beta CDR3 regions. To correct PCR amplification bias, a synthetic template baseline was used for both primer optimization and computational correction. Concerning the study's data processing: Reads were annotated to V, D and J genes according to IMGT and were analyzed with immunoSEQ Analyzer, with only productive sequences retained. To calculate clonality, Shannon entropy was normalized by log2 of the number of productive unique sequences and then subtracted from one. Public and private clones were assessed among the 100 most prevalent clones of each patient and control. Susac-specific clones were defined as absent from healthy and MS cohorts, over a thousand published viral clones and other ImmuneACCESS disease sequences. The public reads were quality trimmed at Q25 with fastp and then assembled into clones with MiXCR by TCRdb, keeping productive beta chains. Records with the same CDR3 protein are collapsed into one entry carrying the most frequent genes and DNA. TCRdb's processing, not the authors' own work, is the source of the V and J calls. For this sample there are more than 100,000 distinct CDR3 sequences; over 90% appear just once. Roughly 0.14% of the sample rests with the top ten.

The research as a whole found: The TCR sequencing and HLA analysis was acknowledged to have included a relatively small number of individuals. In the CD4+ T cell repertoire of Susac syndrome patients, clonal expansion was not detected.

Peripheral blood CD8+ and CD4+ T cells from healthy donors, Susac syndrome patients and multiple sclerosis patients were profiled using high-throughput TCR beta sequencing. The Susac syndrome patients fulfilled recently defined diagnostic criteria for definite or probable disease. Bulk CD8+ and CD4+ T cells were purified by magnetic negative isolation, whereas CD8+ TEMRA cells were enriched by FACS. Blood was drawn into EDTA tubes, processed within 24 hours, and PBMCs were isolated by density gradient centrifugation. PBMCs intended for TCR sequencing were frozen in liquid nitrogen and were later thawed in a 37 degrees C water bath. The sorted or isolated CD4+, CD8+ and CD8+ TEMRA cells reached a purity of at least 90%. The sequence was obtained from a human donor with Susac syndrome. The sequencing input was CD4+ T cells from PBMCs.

This receptor has the CDR3 CASSTGQTSYGYTF. The DNA reads TGCGCCAGCAGCACCGGACAGACCTCCTATGGCTACACCTTC. The rearranged segments are TRBV5-1 and TRBJ1-2, with a tentative D gene TRBD1 over 6 matching bases. From the germline V gene, CDR1 is SGHRS and CDR2 is YFSETQ. The cysteine opens and the phenylalanine closes a CDR3 of 14 amino acids. The DNA shown is the 42-base CDR3, in frame from base 1. V sheds 4 bases and J sheds 4 bases, leaving 14 bases between their ends.